The clone carrying this TCR beta chain was counted between two and nine times. These data originate in a study of molecular identifiers for immune sequencing clone quantification. TCRdb reprocessed the PCR reads with MiXCR, giving one entry per CDR3 protein. Altogether 460,000 or so distinct CDR3 sequences are present, around 23% being singletons, with the ten largest covering approximately 0.76%. The CDR3 has 16 amino acids. From germline, CDR1 is SGDLS and CDR2 YYNGEE. V was pared by 0 bases and J by 3 bases, with 7 bases of the junction left unmatched. The sequence derives from a human donor in good health. Some libraries in this study had Jurkat cell RNA spiked in. V and J are TRBV9 and TRBJ2-7; TRBD2 matches at 9 bases. The specimen was naive CD8+ T cells from blood, with Jurkat cell RNA spiked in. Noted subset: FACS-sorted CD8+CD4-CCR7+CD45RA+ naive T cells. CDR3 loop: CASSVASSGASYEQYF. Written as DNA, the CDR3 is TGTGCCAGCAGCGTAGCATCTAGCGGGGCAAGCTACGAGCAGTACTTC.